This T cell receptor beta chain was profiled in a study of post-analysis software for immune sequencing data. Study-wide background: Courses of disease covered relapsing-remitting, secondary progressive and progressive-relapsing multiple sclerosis. Findings and limits, study-wide: For normalized Chao1 diversity, multiple sclerosis patients scored significantly lower than controls did. TRBV5-6, TRBV5-1 and TRBV20-1 were among several TRBV segments more frequent in patients than controls. F measure grouped same-batch samples tightly together.

TCR beta cDNA libraries included unique molecular identifiers. T cells numbering about 0.95 to 10 million gave rise to roughly 0.5 million cDNA molecules. TCRdb reprocessed the PCR reads with MiXCR, giving one entry per CDR3 protein. The sample carries about 770,000 distinct CDR3 sequences, about 45% recorded once. This clonotype was seen a handful of times. The antigen is undetermined. Trimming at V came to 0 bases and at J to 6 bases, leaving 12 bases not matched to a gene. This CDR3 region has 17 residues. Germline V gene sequence: CDR1 MNHEY, CDR2 SVGAGI. The receptor's source is a girl aged 10 to 17 with multiple sclerosis. This chain links TRBV6-5 with TRBJ1-2, with 8 bases aligning to TRBD1. Material: blood. The CDR3 DNA follows: TGTGCCAGCAGTTACTCCCAGGGGGCGCGAAGAGATAATGGCTACACCTTC. It yields the protein CASSYSQGARRDNGYTF.